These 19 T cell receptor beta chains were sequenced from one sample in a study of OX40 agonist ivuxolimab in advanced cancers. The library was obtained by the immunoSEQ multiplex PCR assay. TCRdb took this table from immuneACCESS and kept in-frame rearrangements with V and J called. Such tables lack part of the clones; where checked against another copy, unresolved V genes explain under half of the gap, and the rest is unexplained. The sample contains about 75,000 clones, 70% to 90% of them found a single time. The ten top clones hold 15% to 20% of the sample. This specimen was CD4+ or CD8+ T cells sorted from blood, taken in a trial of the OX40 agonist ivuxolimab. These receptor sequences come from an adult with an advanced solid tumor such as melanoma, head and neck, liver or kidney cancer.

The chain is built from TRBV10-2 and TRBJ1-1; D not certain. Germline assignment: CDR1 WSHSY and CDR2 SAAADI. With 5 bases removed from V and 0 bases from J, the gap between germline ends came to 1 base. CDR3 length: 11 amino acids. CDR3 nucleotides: TGCGCCAGCAGTCTGAACACTGAAGCTTTCTTT. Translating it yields CASSLNTEAFF.

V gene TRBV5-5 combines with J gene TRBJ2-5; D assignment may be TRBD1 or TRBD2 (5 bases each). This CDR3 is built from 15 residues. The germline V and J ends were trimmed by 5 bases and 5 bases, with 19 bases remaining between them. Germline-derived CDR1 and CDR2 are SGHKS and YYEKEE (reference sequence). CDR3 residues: CASRSLGTGGETQYF. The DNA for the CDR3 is TGTGCCAGCAGATCACTGGGGACCGGCGGGGAGACCCAGTACTTC. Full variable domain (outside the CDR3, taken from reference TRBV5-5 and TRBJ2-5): DAGVTQSPTHLIKTRGQQVTLRCSPISGHKSVSWYQQVLGQGPQFIFQYYEKEERGRGNFPDRFSARQFPNYSSELNVNALLLGDSALYLCASRSLGTGGETQYFGPGTRLLVL.

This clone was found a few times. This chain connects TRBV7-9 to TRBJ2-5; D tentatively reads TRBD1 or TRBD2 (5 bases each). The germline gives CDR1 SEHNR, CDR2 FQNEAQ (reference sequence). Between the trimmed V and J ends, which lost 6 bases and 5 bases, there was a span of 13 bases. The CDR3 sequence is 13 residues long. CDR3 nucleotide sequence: TGTGCCAGCAGTTCGAGGGGTCCGGAGACCCAGTACTTC. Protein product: CASSSRGPETQYF.

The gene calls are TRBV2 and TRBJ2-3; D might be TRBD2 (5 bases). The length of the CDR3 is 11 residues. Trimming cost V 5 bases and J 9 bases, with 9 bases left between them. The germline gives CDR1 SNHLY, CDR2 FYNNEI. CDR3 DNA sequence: TGTGCCAGCAGTAGCGGTAGCACGCAGTATTTT. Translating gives CASSSGSTQYF. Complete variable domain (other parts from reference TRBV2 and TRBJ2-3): EPEVTQTPSHQVTQMGQEVILRCVPISNHLYFYWYRQILGQKVEFLVSFYNNEISEKSEIFDDQFSVERPDGSNFTLKIRSTKLEDSAMYFCASSSGSTQYFGPGTRLTVL.

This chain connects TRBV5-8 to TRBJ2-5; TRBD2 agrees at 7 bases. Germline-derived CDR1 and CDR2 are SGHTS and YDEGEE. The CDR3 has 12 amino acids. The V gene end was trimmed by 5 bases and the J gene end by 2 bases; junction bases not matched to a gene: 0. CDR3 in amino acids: CASRRGQETQYF. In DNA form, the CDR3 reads TGTGCCAGCAGGCGGGGGCAAGAGACCCAGTACTTC.

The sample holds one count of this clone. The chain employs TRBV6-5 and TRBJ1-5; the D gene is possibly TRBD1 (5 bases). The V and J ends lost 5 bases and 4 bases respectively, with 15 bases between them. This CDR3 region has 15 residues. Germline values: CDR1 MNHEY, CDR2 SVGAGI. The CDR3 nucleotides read TGTGCCAGCAGTGTATGGGGGACGGAAAATCAGCCCCAGCATTTT. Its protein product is CASSVWGTENQPQHF.

The DNA of the CDR3 is TGTGCCAGCAGCTTTACAGACGGTGGGTACAATGAGCAGTTCTTC. It specifies CASSFTDGGYNEQFF. V gene TRBV7-6 combines with J gene TRBJ2-1; D is undetermined. CDR1 is SGHVS, CDR2 FNYEAQ, per germline. The CDR3 sequence is 15 residues long. Trimming pared 3 bases from V and 4 bases from J, leaving 13 bases between. The variable domain in full, completed from reference TRBV7-6 and TRBJ2-1, reads GAGVSQSPRYKVTKRGQDVALRCDPISGHVSLYWYRQALGQGPEFLTYFNYEAQQDKSGLPNDRFSAERPEGSISTLTIQRTEQRDSAMYRCASSFTDGGYNEQFFGPGTRLTVL.

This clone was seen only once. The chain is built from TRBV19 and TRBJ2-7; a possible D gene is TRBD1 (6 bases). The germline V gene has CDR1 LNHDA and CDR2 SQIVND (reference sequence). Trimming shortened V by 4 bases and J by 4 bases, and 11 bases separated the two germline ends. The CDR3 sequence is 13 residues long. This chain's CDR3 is CASSRGQSYEQYF. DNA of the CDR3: TGTGCCAGTAGTAGAGGACAGTCTTACGAGCAGTACTTC.

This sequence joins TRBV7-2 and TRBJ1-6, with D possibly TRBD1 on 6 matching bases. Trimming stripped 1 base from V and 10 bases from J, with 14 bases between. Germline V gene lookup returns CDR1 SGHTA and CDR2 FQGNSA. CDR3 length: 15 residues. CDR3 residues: CASSLETGLGSPLHF. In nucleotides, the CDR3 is TGTGCCAGCAGCTTAGAAACAGGGTTAGGCTCACCCCTCCACTTT.

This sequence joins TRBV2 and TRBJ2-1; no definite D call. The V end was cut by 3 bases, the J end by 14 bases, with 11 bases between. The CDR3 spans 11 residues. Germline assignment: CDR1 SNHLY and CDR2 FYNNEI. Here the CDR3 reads CASSDAPVEFF. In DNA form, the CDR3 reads TGTGCCAGCAGTGACGCCCCGGTAGAGTTCTTC.

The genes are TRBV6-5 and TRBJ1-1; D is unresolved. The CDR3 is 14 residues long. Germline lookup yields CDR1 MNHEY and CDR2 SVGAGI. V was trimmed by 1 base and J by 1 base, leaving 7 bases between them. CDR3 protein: CASSYLTTNTEAFF. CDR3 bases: TGTGCCAGCAGTTACTTAACTACGAACACTGAAGCTTTCTTT.

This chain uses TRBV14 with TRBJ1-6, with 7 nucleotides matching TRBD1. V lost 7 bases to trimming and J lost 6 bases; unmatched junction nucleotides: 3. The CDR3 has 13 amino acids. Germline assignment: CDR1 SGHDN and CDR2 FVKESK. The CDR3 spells CASTGQPNSPLHF. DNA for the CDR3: TGTGCCAGCACGGGACAGCCTAATTCACCCCTCCACTTT.

As DNA, the CDR3 is TGTGCCAGCAGTGAACAGGGGGCCCCTCTCGAGCAGTACTTC. Translation: CASSEQGAPLEQYF. The V and J genes are TRBV2 and TRBJ2-7, with TRBD1 matching 8 bases. Germline V gene sequence: CDR1 SNHLY, CDR2 FYNNEI. The CDR3 sequence is 14 residues long. Unmatched junction bases numbered 6, after V lost 2 bases and J lost 6 bases.

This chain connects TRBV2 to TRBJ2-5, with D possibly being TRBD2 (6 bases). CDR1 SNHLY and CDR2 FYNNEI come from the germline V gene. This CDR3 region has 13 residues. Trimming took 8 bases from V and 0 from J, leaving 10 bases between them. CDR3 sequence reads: CASAGLYQETQYF. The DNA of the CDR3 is TGTGCCAGCGCGGGATTGTACCAAGAGACCCAGTACTTC.

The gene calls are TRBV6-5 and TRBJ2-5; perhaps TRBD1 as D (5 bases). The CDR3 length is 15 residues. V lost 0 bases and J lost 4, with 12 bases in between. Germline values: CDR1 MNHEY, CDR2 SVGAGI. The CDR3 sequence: CASSYSSQGPETQYF. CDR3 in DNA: TGTGCCAGCAGTTACTCGTCCCAGGGTCCAGAGACCCAGTACTTC.

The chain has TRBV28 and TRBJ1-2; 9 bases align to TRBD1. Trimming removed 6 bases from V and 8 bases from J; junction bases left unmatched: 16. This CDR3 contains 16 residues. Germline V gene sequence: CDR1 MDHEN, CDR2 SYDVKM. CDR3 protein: CASSYHTGTGLMGYTF. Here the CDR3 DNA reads TGTGCCAGCAGCTACCATACCGGGACAGGGTTGATGGGCTACACCTTC.

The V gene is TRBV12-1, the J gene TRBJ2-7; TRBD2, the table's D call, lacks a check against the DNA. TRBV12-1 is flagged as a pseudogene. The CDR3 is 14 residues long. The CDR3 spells CASSFLLFHPEQYF. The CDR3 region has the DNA TGTGCCAGCAGCTTTCTACTATTCCACCCCGAGCAGTACTTC.

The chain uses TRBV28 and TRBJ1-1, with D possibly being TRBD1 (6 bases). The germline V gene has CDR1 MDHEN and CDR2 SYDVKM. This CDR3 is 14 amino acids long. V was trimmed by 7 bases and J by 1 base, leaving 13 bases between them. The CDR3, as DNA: TGTGCCAGCAAAAACCCACAGGGGAACACTGAAGCTTTCTTT. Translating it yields CASKNPQGNTEAFF.

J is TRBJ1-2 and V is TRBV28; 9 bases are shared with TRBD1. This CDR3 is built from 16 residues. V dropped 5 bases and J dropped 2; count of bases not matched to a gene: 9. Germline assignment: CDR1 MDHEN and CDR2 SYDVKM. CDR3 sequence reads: CASSLGTGPGNYGYTF. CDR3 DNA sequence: TGTGCCAGCAGTCTTGGGACAGGGCCAGGGAACTATGGCTACACCTTC.